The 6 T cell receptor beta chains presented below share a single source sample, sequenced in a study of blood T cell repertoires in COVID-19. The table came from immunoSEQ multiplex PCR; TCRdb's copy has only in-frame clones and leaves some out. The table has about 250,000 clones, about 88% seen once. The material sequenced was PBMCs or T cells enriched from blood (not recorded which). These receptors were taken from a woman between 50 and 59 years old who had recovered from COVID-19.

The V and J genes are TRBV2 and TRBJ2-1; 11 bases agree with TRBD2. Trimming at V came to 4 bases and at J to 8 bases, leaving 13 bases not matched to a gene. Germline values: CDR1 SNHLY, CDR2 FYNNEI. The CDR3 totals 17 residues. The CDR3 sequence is CASSVLAGGPGVDEQFF. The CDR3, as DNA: TGTGCCAGCAGTGTCTTAGCGGGAGGGCCCGGCGTGGATGAGCAGTTCTTC.

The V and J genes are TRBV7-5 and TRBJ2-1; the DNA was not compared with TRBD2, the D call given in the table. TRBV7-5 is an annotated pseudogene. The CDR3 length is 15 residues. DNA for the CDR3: TGTGCCGGCACTAGCGGGAGGGCCCCTTGTGATGAGCAGTTCTTC. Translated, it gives CAGTSGRAPCDEQFF.

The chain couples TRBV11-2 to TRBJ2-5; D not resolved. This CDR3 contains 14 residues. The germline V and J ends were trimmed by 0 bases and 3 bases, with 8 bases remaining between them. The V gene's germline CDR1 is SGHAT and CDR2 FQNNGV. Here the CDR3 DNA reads TGTGCCAGCAGCTTAGATTTTAGAAAAGAGACCCAGTACTTC. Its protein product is CASSLDFRKETQYF.

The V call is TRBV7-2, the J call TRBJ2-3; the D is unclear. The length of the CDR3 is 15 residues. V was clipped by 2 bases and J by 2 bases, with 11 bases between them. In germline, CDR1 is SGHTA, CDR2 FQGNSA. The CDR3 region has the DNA TGTGCCAGCAGCTTATTCCGCGCGGTCACAGATACGCAGTATTTT. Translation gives CASSLFRAVTDTQYF.

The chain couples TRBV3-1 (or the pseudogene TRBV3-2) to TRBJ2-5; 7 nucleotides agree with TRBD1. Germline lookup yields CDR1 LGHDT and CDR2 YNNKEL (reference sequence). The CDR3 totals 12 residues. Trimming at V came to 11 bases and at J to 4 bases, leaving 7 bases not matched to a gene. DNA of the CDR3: TGTGCCGCCCGGGACAGCAGAGAGACCCAGTACTTC. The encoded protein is CAARDSRETQYF.

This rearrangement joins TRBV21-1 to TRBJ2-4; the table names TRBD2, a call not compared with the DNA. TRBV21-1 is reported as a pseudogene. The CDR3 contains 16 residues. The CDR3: CASSTTGVGLKNIQYF. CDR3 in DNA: TGTGCCAGCAGCACCACCGGGGTTGGTCTAAAAAACATTCAGTACTTC.